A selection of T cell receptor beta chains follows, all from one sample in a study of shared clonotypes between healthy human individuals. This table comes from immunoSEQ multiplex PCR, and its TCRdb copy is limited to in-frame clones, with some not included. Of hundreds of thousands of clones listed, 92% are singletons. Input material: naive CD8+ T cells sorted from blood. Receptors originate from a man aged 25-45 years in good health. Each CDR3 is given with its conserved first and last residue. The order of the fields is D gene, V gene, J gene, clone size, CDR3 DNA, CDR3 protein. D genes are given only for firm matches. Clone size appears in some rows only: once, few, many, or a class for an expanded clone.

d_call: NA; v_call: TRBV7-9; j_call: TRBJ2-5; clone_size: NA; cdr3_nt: TGTGCCAGCAGCCTACCGGTGGTCGAGACCCAGTACTTC; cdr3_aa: CASSLPVVETQYF
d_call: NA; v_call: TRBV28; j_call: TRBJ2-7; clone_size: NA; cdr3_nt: TGTGCCAGCAGTTCTATTTCCTACGAGCAGTACTTC; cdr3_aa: CASSSISYEQYF
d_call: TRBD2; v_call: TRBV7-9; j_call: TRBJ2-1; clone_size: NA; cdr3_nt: TGTGCCAGCAGCTTAGCCCTAGCGGGAGGCCCAACTATGTTGGATGAGCAGTTCTTC; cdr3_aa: CASSLALAGGPTMLDEQFF
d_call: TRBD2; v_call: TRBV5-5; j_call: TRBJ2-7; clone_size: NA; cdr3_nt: TGTGCCAGCAGCTTGTTAGCGGGGAGCTACGAGCAGTACTTC; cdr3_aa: CASSLLAGSYEQYF
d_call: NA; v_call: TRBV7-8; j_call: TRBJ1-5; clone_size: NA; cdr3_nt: TGTGCCAGCAGCGTGACAGACCAAAGGGATCAGCCCCAGCATTTT; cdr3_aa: CASSVTDQRDQPQHF
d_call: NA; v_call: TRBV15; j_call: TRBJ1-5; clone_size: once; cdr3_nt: TGTGCCACCAGCAGAGATCATGCAGGACTAAATCAGCCCCAGCATTTT; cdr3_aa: CATSRDHAGLNQPQHF
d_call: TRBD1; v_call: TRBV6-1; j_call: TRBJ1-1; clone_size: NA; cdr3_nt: TGTGCCAGCAGTGAGGCCAGGGGGCGTGTATCTGAAGCTTTCTTT; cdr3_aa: CASSEARGRVSEAFF
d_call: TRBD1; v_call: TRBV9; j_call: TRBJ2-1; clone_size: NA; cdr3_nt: TGTGCCAGCAGCGCGCCGGGACAGGGACTTCTGAATGAGCAGTTCTTC; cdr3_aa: CASSAPGQGLLNEQFF
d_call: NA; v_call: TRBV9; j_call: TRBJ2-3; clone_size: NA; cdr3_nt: TGTGCCAGCAGCTCCCCTCGGAGCGATACGCAGTATTTT; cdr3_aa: CASSSPRSDTQYF
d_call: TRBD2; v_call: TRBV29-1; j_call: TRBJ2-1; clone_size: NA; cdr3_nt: TGCAGCGTATGGCGGGAGAACTACAATGAGCAGTTCTTC; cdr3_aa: CSVWRENYNEQFF
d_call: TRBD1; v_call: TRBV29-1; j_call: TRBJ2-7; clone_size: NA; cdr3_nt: TGCAGCGCTGGGGACAGCTTATACGAGCAGTACTTC; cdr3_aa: CSAGDSLYEQYF
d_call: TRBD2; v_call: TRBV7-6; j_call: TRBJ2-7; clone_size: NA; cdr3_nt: TGTGCCAGCAGCTCACCGGGGGGCTACGAGCAGTACTTC; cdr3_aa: CASSSPGGYEQYF
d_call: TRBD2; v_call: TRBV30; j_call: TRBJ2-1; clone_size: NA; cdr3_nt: TGTGCCTGGATCGAGCGGGGCTCCTACAATGAGCAGTTCTTC; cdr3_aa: CAWIERGSYNEQFF
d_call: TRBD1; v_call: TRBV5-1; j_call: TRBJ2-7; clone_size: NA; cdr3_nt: TGCGCCAGCAGCTTGGGGACAGGTGCCTACGAGCAGTACTTC; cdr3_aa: CASSLGTGAYEQYF
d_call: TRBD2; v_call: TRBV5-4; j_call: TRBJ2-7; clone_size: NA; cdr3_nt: TGTGCCAGCAGCGATGGTGGGGGACTAGCGGGTACCTACGAGCAGTACTTC; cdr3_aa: CASSDGGGLAGTYEQYF
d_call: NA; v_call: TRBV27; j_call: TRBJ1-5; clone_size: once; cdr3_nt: TGTGCCAGCAGTTTAGGGGGCAGGGTGTCGAATAGCAATCAGCCCCAGCATTTT; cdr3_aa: CASSLGGRVSNSNQPQHF
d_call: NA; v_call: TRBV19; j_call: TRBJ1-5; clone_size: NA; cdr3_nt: TGTGCCAGTAATGACGGAAATAGCAATCAGCCCCAGCATTTT; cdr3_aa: CASNDGNSNQPQHF
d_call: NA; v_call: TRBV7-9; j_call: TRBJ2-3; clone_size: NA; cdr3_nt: TGTGCCAGCAGCCGGGACGGCACAGATACGCAGTATTTT; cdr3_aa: CASSRDGTDTQYF
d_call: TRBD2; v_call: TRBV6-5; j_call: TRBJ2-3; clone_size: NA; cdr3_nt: TGTGCCAGCAGTGTTCCAGCGGGGGATACGCAGTATTTT; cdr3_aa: CASSVPAGDTQYF
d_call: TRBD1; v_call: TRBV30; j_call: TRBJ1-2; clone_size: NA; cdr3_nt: TGTGCCTGGACAGGGGGCGATTCTAACTATGGCTACACCTTC; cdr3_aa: CAWTGGDSNYGYTF
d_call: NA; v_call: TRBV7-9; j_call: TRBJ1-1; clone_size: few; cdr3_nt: TGTGCCATCGAACTGGAGGGGACTGAAGCTTTCTTT; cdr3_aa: CAIELEGTEAFF
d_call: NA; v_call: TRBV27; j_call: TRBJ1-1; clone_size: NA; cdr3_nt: TGTGCCAGCAGCAGTCTTATGAACACTGAAGCTTTCTTT; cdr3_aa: CASSSLMNTEAFF
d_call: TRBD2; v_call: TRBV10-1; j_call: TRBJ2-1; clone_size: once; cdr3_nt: TGCGCCAGCAGTGAGTCGGGACTAGCGGGAGTGCCCTACAATGAGCAGTTCTTC; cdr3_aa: CASSESGLAGVPYNEQFF
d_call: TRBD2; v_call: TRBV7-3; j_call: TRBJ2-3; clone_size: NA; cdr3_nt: TGTGCCAGCAGCTTAAGCCGACTAGCGGAAGACAGCACAGATACGCAGTATTTT; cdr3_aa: CASSLSRLAEDSTDTQYF
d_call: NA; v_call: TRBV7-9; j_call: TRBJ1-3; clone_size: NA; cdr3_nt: TGTGCCAGCAGCCACGACAGCTCTGGAAACACCATATATTTT; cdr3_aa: CASSHDSSGNTIYF
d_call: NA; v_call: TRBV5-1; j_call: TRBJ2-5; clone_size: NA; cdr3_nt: TGCGCCAGCAGCCTGGAAGGGGGTGGGGAGACCCAGTACTTC; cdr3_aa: CASSLEGGGETQYF
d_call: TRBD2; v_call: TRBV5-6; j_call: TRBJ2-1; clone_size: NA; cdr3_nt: TGTGCCAGCACCCTGCGGGGGGCGCCGGGCAATGAGCAGTTCTTC; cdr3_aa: CASTLRGAPGNEQFF
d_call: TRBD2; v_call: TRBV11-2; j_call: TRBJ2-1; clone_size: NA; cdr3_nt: TGTGCCAGCAGCTTAGACTCCTTGGGAGGGCGTGAGCAGTTCTTC; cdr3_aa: CASSLDSLGGREQFF
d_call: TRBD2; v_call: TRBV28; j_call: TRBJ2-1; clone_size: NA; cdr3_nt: TGTGCCAGCAGTTTATTAGCGGGAGCCCACAATGAGCAGTTCTTC; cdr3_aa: CASSLLAGAHNEQFF
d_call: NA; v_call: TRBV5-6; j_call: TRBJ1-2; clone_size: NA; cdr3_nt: TGTGCCAGCAGCTTGGGGGGGAACTATGGCTACACCTTC; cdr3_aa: CASSLGGNYGYTF
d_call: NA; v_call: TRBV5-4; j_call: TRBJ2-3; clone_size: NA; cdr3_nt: TGTGCCAGCAGCCCGACTAGGGACAGATTCACAGATACGCAGTATTTT; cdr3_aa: CASSPTRDRFTDTQYF
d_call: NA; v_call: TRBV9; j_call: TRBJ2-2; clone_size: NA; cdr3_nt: TGTGCCAGCAGCGACACGAACACCGGGGAGCTGTTTTTT; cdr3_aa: CASSDTNTGELFF
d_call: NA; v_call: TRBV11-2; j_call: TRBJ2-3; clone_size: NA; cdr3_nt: TGTGCCAGCAGCCCCGTGGACAGAACAGATACGCAGTATTTT; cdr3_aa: CASSPVDRTDTQYF
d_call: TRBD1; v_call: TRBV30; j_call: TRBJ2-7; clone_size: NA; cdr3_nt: TGTGCCTGGAGTGTACCTAGGACAGGGGTTGGCGAGCAGTACTTC; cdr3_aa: CAWSVPRTGVGEQYF
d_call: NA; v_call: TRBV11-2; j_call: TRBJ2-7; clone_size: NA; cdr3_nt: TGTGCCAGCAGATCAATACAGCTCGAGCAGTACTTC; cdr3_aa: CASRSIQLEQYF
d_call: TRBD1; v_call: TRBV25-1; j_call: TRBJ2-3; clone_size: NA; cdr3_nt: TGTGCCAGCAGTGGACAGGGGGTGTTCTTCACAGATACGCAGTATTTT; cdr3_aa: CASSGQGVFFTDTQYF
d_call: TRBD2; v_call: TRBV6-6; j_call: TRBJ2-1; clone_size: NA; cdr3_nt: TGTGCCAGCACAGTAGCGGGACTCTACAATGAGCAGTTCTTC; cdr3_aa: CASTVAGLYNEQFF